The rows below give T cell receptor beta chains drawn from one sample of a study of cytomegalovirus exposure and HLA in healthy donors. Generated by immunoSEQ multiplex PCR, the TCRdb table keeps only in-frame clones and is missing some. The table lists tens of thousands of clones. Sequencing was done on a sample of PBMCs. The origin of the receptors is a man between 35 and 55 years old in good health and CMV-seronegative. The CDR3 runs from the conserved cysteine through the conserved F or W. Fields, in order: clone size, J gene, D gene, V gene, CDR3 protein, CDR3 DNA. A D gene is named only where the DNA matches it firmly. For some rows the clone size is stated as once, few or many, or as a class when expanded; others skip it.

.	TRBJ2-2	.	TRBV6-6	CASSVTGTDTGELFF	TGTGCCAGCAGTGTCACGGGGACTGACACCGGGGAGCTGTTTTTT
.	TRBJ2-1	TRBD2	TRBV7-9	CASSRNSGGEKYNEQFF	TGTGCCAGCAGCAGGAATAGCGGGGGGGAAAAGTACAATGAGCAGTTCTTC
.	TRBJ2-1	.	TRBV5-1	CASSRGDNEQFF	TGCGCCAGCAGCAGAGGCGACAATGAGCAGTTCTTC
.	TRBJ2-7	.	TRBV7-2	CASSFPVSGIYEQYF	TGTGCCAGCAGCTTTCCTGTTTCAGGGATCTACGAGCAGTACTTC
medium-sized	TRBJ1-6	TRBD1	TRBV6-1	CASSKPGQVNSPLHF	TGTGCCAGCAGTAAACCGGGACAGGTGAATTCACCCCTCCACTTT
.	TRBJ2-3	TRBD2	TRBV11-3	CASSQTSGGANTQYF	TGTGCCAGCAGCCAAACTAGCGGGGGGGCGAATACGCAGTATTTT
.	TRBJ2-7	.	TRBV5-1	CASSLVGRDAEQYF	TGCGCCAGCAGCTTGGTGGGGCGGGACGCCGAGCAGTACTTC
.	TRBJ2-3	TRBD1	TRBV5-1	CASSLAGTGSHTQYF	TGCGCCAGCAGCTTGGCCGGGACAGGGTCACATACGCAGTATTTT
.	TRBJ1-1	.	TRBV7-8	CASSLLAVNTEAFF	TGTGCCAGCAGCCTACTGGCGGTTAACACTGAAGCTTTCTTT
.	TRBJ2-7	TRBD1	TRBV7-2	CASSFGTGGDEQYF	TGTGCCAGCAGCTTTGGGACAGGGGGAGACGAGCAGTACTTC
.	TRBJ1-1	.	TRBV11-2	CASSPPGGGSEAFF	TGTGCCAGCAGCCCCCCCGGGGGGGGTTCTGAAGCTTTCTTT
.	TRBJ1-6	.	TRBV11-2	CASSLETANSPLHF	TGTGCCAGCAGCTTAGAGACAGCCAATTCACCCCTCCACTTT
.	TRBJ2-3	TRBD2	TRBV6-1	CASSEAAGASTDTQYF	TGTGCCAGCAGTGAAGCGGCGGGAGCTAGCACAGATACGCAGTATTTT
.	TRBJ2-2	.	TRBV7-9	CASIPGQIGELFF	TGTGCCAGCATCCCAGGGCAGATCGGGGAGCTGTTTTTT
.	TRBJ1-6	.	TRBV4-2	CASRQGFLRDSPLHF	TGTGCCAGCAGACAAGGTTTCCTGAGGGATTCACCCCTCCACTTT
.	TRBJ2-5	.	TRBV6-5	CASSYGREETQYF	TGTGCCAGCAGTTACGGGAGAGAAGAGACCCAGTACTTC
.	TRBJ2-6	.	TRBV10-3	CAISEPMVGPSGANVLTF	TGTGCCATCAGTGAGCCTATGGTGGGCCCCTCTGGGGCCAACGTCCTGACTTTC
.	TRBJ2-7	TRBD1	TRBV5-1	CASSPGQGAFYEQYF	TGCGCCAGCAGCCCCGGACAGGGAGCTTTCTACGAGCAGTACTTC
.	TRBJ2-1	.	TRBV4-1	CASSQRGSSSYNEQFF	TGCGCCAGCAGCCAGAGGGGGTCGAGCTCCTACAATGAGCAGTTCTTC
.	TRBJ2-5	.	TRBV7-2	CASSLVGVAETQYF	TGTGCCAGCAGCTTGGTAGGAGTTGCGGAGACCCAGTACTTC
.	TRBJ2-3	.	TRBV6-4	CASSDSNTDTQYF	TGTGCCAGCAGTGACTCCAACACAGATACGCAGTATTTT
.	TRBJ2-3	TRBD1	TRBV11-1	CASSPQGGTQYF	TGTGCCAGCAGCCCACAGGGGGGAACGCAGTATTTT
.	TRBJ2-2	TRBD1	TRBV29-1	CSVEDLGQGVIGELFF	TGCAGCGTTGAAGATTTGGGACAGGGGGTAATCGGGGAGCTGTTTTTT
.	TRBJ2-1	.	TRBV28	CASRSPRTSVYNEQFF	TGTGCCAGCAGGAGCCCCAGGACAAGCGTTTACAATGAGCAGTTCTTC
.	TRBJ2-2	TRBD1	TRBV30	CAWSEGGQGYTGELFF	TGTGCCTGGAGTGAGGGAGGACAGGGGTACACCGGGGAGCTGTTTTTT
.	TRBJ1-6	.	TRBV10-3	CAISESETNSPLHF	TGTGCCATCAGTGAATCAGAAACGAATTCACCCCTCCACTTT
.	TRBJ2-1	TRBD2	TRBV5-4	CASSTGTSGGRDNEQFF	TGTGCCAGCAGCACCGGGACTAGCGGGGGTCGCGACAATGAGCAGTTCTTC
.	TRBJ1-1	.	TRBV29-1	CSVRGNMNTEAFF	TGCAGCGTTCGAGGGAACATGAACACTGAAGCTTTCTTT
.	TRBJ2-1	.	TRBV2	CASSEVQYNEQFF	TGTGCCAGCAGTGAAGTGCAGTACAATGAGCAGTTCTTC
.	TRBJ2-3	.	TRBV19	CASSPTGGADTQYF	TGTGCCAGTAGTCCAACAGGGGGGGCAGATACGCAGTATTTT
.	TRBJ2-7	.	TRBV19	CASSIGPGLSYEQYF	TGTGCCAGTAGTATTGGACCGGGACTGAGCTACGAGCAGTACTTC